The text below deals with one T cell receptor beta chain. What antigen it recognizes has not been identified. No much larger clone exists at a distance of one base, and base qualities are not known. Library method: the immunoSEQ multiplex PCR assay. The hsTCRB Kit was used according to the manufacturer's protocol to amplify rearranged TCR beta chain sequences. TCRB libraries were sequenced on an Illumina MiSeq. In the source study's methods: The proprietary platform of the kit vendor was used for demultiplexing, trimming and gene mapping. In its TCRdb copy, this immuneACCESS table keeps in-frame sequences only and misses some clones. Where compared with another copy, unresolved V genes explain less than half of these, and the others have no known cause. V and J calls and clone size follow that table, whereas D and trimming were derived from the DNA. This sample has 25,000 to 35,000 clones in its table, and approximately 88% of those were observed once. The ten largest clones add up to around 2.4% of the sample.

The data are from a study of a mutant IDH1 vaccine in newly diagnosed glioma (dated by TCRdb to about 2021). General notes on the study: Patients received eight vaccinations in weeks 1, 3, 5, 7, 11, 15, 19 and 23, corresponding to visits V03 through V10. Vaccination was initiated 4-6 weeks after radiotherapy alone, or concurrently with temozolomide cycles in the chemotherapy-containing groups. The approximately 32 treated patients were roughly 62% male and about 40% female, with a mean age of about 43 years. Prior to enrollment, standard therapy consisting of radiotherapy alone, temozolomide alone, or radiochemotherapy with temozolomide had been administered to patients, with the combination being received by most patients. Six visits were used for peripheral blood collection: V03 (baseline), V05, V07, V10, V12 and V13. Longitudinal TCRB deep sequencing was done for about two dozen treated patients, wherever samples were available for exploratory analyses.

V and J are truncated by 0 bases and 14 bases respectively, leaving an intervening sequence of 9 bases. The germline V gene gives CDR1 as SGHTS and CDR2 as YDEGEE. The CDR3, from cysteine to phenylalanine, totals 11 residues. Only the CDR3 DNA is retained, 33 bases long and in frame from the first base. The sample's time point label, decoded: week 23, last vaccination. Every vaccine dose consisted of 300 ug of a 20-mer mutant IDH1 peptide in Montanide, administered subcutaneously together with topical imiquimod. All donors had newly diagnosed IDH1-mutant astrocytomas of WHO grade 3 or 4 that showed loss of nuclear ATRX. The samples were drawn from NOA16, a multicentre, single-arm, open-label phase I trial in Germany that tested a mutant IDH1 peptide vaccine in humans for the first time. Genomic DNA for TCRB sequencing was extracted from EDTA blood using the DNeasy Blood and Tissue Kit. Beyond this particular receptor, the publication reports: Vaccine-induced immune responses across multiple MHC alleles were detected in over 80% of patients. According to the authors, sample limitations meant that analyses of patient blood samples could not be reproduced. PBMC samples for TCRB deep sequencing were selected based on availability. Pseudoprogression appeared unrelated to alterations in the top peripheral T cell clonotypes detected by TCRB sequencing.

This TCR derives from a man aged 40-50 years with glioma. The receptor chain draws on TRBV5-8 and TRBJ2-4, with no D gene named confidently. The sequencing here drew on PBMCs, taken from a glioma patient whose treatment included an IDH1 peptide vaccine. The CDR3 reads CASSLGTLEYF. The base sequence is TGTGCCAGCAGCTTGGGAACCCTGGAGTACTTC.